This T cell receptor beta chain was documented in a study of blood T cells in healthy people across ages. In regard to this clonotype: The antigen is not known.

PCR was performed a second time for 7 to 11 cycles using a sample-barcoded 5' primer and a J-beta primer mix. Each CDR3 protein is one row after TCRdb ran MiXCR on the 5' RACE reads. This table has 1.8 million or so distinct CDR3 sequences, around 42% appearing once. The CDR3 sequence is 13 residues long. CDR1 is ENHRY and CDR2 is SYGVKD in the germline V gene. Total RNA extraction produced at least 6 micrograms (per sample) for the study. Study-wide results and caveats: CMV status of donors was unknown, possibly confounding expanded clonotype changes.

Sequenced input: blood. The gene calls are TRBV10-3 and TRBJ2-4; tentative D call: TRBD1 (6 bases). The J call may be in error: the DNA end matches TRBJ2-5 better. The receptor comes from a human donor in good health. CDR3 DNA sequence: TGTGCCGTAAAACCGAGACAGGAAGAGACCCAGTACTTC. This codes for CAVKPRQEETQYF.